The text below deals with one TCR beta chain. The target antigen is unknown. The record originates from a study of blood T cells in healthy people across ages. With each sample, at least 5.5 micrograms of total RNA were extracted. Study-level findings and limits: Significant beta diversity loss was already apparent by age about 42, declining roughly linearly. Versus aged donors, long-lived donors had higher diversity and more naive CD4+ cells.

For the second PCR, which ran for roughly 7 to 11 cycles, a sample-barcoded 5' primer and a J-beta primer mix were used. TCRdb recomputed calls from the 5' RACE reads with MiXCR, one row per CDR3 protein. The repertoire holds approximately 600,000 distinct CDR3 sequences, with roughly 58% as singletons. The receptor comes from a man aged 60 to 75 in good health. Sequencing input: blood.

The CDR3 loop reads CASSSTLGGAGELFF. DNA for the CDR3: TGCGCCAGCAGCTCCACCCTGGGGGGCGCCGGGGAGCTGTTTTTT. The V gene is TRBV5-1, the J gene TRBJ2-2; D possibly uses TRBD1 or TRBD2 (6 bases each). V gave up 3 bases and J gave up 6 bases, with 15 bases separating them. Germline assignment: CDR1 SGHRS and CDR2 YFSETQ. The CDR3 contains 15 residues.